These 22 T cell receptor beta chains share one sample of origin, sequenced in a study of blood T cell repertoires in COVID-19. Produced via immunoSEQ multiplex PCR; TCRdb's table is partial and in-frame only. This table has about 130,000 clones, approximately 86% appearing once. The sample consisted of peripheral blood. These receptor sequences come from a woman in her 70s with COVID-19, enrolled during active disease.

The genes are TRBV24-1 and TRBJ2-3, with a weak D call TRBD1 (6 bases). In germline, CDR1 is KGHDR, CDR2 SFDVKD. The CDR3 totals 15 residues. The germline V and J ends were trimmed by 5 bases and 2 bases, with 13 bases remaining between them. CDR3 bases: TGTGCCACCAGTGCGGGCCACAGGGCCACAGATACGCAGTATTTT. It specifies CATSAGHRATDTQYF.

The CDR3 loop reads CASSLVRGLNEQFF. In DNA, the CDR3 is TGTGCCAGCAGCTTAGTGAGAGGTCTCAATGAGCAGTTCTTC. J is TRBJ2-1 and V is TRBV11-2, with D hard to call. This CDR3 contains 14 residues. V lost 1 base, J lost 6 bases, and 10 bases lay in between. Per the germline V gene, CDR1 is SGHAT and CDR2 is FQNNGV.

The gene calls are TRBV10-3 and TRBJ1-5, with TRBD1 matching 8 bases. This CDR3 has 14 residues. CDR1 is ENHRY and CDR2 is SYGVKD in the germline V gene. J gave up 4 bases and V 3 bases, and 2 bases lay outside the gene matches. The CDR3 DNA sequence: TGTGCCATCAGTGAACAGGGGGGGAATCAGCCCCAGCATTTT. It translates to CAISEQGGNQPQHF.

The chain carries TRBV2 and TRBJ2-2; no clear D. Germline V lookup: CDR1 SNHLY, CDR2 FYNNEI. V dropped 3 bases and J dropped 6 bases, with 17 bases sitting between them. The CDR3 runs to 16 residues. For the CDR3, the DNA is TGTGCCAGCAGTGAGGTCAGCCCAGGTGATGCCGGGGAGCTGTTTTTT. It yields the protein CASSEVSPGDAGELFF. Based on the CDR3 plus reference TRBV2 and TRBJ2-2, the full variable domain is EPEVTQTPSHQVTQMGQEVILRCVPISNHLYFYWYRQILGQKVEFLVSFYNNEISEKSEIFDDQFSVERPDGSNFTLKIRSTKLEDSAMYFCASSEVSPGDAGELFFGEGSRLTVL.

This clone has more than one count but fewer than ten. The V gene is TRBV3-1 (or the pseudogene TRBV3-2), the J gene TRBJ2-7, with TRBD1 matching 9 bases. This CDR3 is built from 16 residues. J gave up 6 bases and V 4 bases, and 13 bases lay outside the gene matches. Germline assignment: CDR1 LGHDT and CDR2 YNNKEL (reference sequence). The CDR3 bases are TGTGCCAGCAGCCCTTTCCCTCGACAGGGGGTGGGCGAGCAGTACTTC. It is translated as CASSPFPRQGVGEQYF.

The chain has TRBV7-9 and TRBJ1-1, with D possibly being TRBD1 (6 bases). CDR1 SEHNR and CDR2 FQNEAQ come from the germline V gene (reference sequence). The CDR3 contains 13 residues. The V end was cut by 6 bases, the J end by 2 bases, with 10 bases between. CDR3 DNA sequence: TGTGCCAGCAGAAAACAGGGTAACACTGAAGCTTTCTTT. Protein: CASRKQGNTEAFF.

The rearrangement uses TRBV7-9 and TRBJ1-4; 7 nucleotides align to TRBD1. Trimming cost V 6 bases and J 8 bases; bases outside gene matches: 12. Germline CDR1 SEHNR, CDR2 FQNEAQ (reference sequence). The CDR3 runs to 15 residues. This chain's CDR3 is CASRNSGEGGEKLFF. The DNA for the CDR3 is TGTGCCAGCAGAAATTCAGGGGAAGGGGGCGAAAAACTGTTTTTT.

The chain is built from TRBV3-1 (or the pseudogene TRBV3-2) and TRBJ2-1; a weak D match, TRBD2 (6 bases). The germline V and J ends were trimmed by 0 bases and 7 bases, with 13 bases remaining between them. This CDR3 comprises 15 residues. CDR1 and CDR2 (germline): LGHDT, YNNKEL (reference sequence). This chain's CDR3 is CASSQDGGGWNEQFF. DNA of the CDR3: TGTGCCAGCAGCCAAGATGGCGGAGGGTGGAATGAGCAGTTCTTC.

This rearrangement joins TRBV5-4 to TRBJ2-1; maybe TRBD1 (5 bases). The CDR3 length is 15 residues. Deletions cut 0 bases from V and 5 bases from J, with 12 bases between. Germline CDR1 is SGHNT and CDR2 is YYREEE (reference sequence). The CDR3, as DNA: TGTGCCAGCAGCTTGGGACAGCCGTTAAACAATGAGCAGTTCTTC. It translates to CASSLGQPLNNEQFF.

CDR3 sequence: CAWGENNQPQHF. As DNA, the CDR3 is TGTGCTTGGGGGGAGAACAATCAGCCCCAGCATTTT. The V call is TRBV28, the J call TRBJ1-5, with a possible D match to TRBD1 (5 bases). This CDR3 comprises 12 residues. Germline-derived CDR1 and CDR2 are MDHEN and SYDVKM.

This clone showed up just a few times. The genes are TRBV2 and TRBJ1-4; D unclear. Between the trimmed V and J ends, which lost 10 bases and 3 bases, there was a span of 18 bases. The CDR3 is made up of 15 amino acids. Germline loops: CDR1 SNHLY, CDR2 FYNNEI. Here the CDR3 reads CATHFSGSSNEKLFF. Written as DNA, the CDR3 is TGTGCCACCCACTTCTCAGGATCTTCTAATGAAAAACTGTTTTTT.

This chain links TRBV2 with TRBJ2-5, with TRBD2 matching 10 bases. This CDR3 is built from 15 residues. Looked up from germline, CDR1 is SNHLY and CDR2 is FYNNEI. Trimming cost V 7 bases and J 5 bases; bases outside gene matches: 10. The CDR3 here is CASTEGSGGFETQYF. DNA of the CDR3: TGTGCCAGCACCGAAGGTAGCGGGGGGTTTGAGACCCAGTACTTC.

The V and J genes are TRBV5-4 and TRBJ2-5; maybe TRBD2 (6 bases). Between the trimmed V and J ends, which lost 3 bases and 7 bases, there was a span of 19 bases. The V gene's germline CDR1 is SGHNT and CDR2 YYREEE (reference sequence). The CDR3 contains 15 residues. CDR3 sequence: CASSSPIGGSGTQYF. CDR3 DNA sequence: TGTGCCAGCAGCTCGCCCATTGGGGGGTCTGGGACCCAGTACTTC.

This chain uses TRBV28 with TRBJ2-3, with D tentatively TRBD1 (5 bases). The CDR3 length is 13 residues. Deletions cut 3 bases from V and 13 bases from J, with 17 bases between. CDR1 MDHEN and CDR2 SYDVKM come from the germline V gene. This CDR3 is CASSFWKETVKYF. CDR3 nucleotide sequence: TGTGCCAGCAGTTTCTGGAAGGAGACAGTCAAGTATTTT.

V gene TRBV9 combines with J gene TRBJ1-2; perhaps TRBD1 as D (6 bases). Germline lookup yields CDR1 SGDLS and CDR2 YYNGEE. There are 17 residues in the CDR3. V was cut by 0 bases and J by 8 bases, with 23 bases left in between. Here the CDR3 reads CASSVDRAQTMPGGYTF. CDR3 bases: TGTGCCAGCAGCGTAGACAGGGCCCAAACTATGCCGGGCGGCTACACCTTC.

This clone was counted only a few times. This rearrangement joins TRBV7-2 to TRBJ2-7; TRBD2 aligns across 7 bases. After removal of 2 bases from V and 2 bases from J, the junction contained 6 bases not matched to a gene. CDR3 length equals 15 residues. Germline CDR1 SGHTA, CDR2 FQGNSA. The CDR3 nucleotides read TGTGCCAGCAGCTTATTCACGGGGGGAACCTACGAGCAGTACTTC. Residues: CASSLFTGGTYEQYF. Supplemented by reference TRBV7-2 and TRBJ2-7, the full variable domain reads GAGVSQSPSNKVTEKGKDVELRCDPISGHTALYWYRQSLGQGLEFLIYFQGNSAPDKSGLPSDRFSAERTGGSVSTLTIQRTQQEDSAVYLCASSLFTGGTYEQYFGPGTRLTVT.

The V and J genes are TRBV6-5 and TRBJ2-7; the match to TRBD2 covers 8 bases. Germline V CDR1 and CDR2: MNHEY, SVGAGI. The CDR3 has 14 amino acids. V lost 6 bases to trimming and J lost 0 bases; unmatched junction nucleotides: 4. CDR3 nucleotide sequence: TGTGCCAGCAGCACGGGACTAGTCTCCTACGAGCAGTACTTC. It specifies CASSTGLVSYEQYF.

The rearrangement links TRBV23-1 to TRBJ1-2, with a weak D call TRBD1 (6 bases). TRBV23-1 is classed as an ORF, of uncertain function. The CDR3 is made up of 16 amino acids. Trimming left V 2 bases short and J 4 bases short, with 17 bases between. CDR3 region: CASSQPGGARSYGYTF. Here the CDR3 DNA reads TGCGCCAGCAGTCAACCGGGGGGGGCGCGGAGCTATGGCTACACCTTC.

The chain carries TRBV28 and TRBJ2-6; tentatively, D is TRBD1 (6 bases). Per the germline V gene, CDR1 is MDHEN and CDR2 is SYDVKM. The CDR3 runs to 17 residues. Trimming cost V 6 bases and J 0 bases, with 15 bases left between them. Here the CDR3 DNA reads TGTGCCAGCAGGGCACAGGGACCATTCTCTGGGGCCAACGTCCTGACTTTC. It yields the protein CASRAQGPFSGANVLTF.

The chain recombines TRBV5-6 with TRBJ2-3; possibly TRBD2 for D (6 bases). Germline lookup yields CDR1 SGHDT and CDR2 YYEEEE. This CDR3 is 15 amino acids long. Trimming stripped 2 bases from V and 2 bases from J, with 12 bases between. CDR3 bases: TGTGCCAGCAGCTTCAGACTAGGTATCACAGATACGCAGTATTTT. It translates to CASSFRLGITDTQYF.

A word on this clone: The junction departs from germline at one end; a sequencing error may be responsible. The V and J genes are TRBV7-7 and TRBJ2-1; D might be TRBD1 (5 bases). From germline, CDR1 is SSHAT and CDR2 FNYEAQ (reference sequence). CDR3 length: 15 residues. The DNA of the CDR3 is TGTGCTAGCAGCCCACAGGATAAGTCCTACAATGAGCAGTTCTTC. This gives the protein CASSPQDKSYNEQFF.

J is TRBJ2-7 and V is TRBV5-1; 9 bases fit TRBD1. Germline V gene data show CDR1 as SGHRS and CDR2 as YFSETQ. V trimming: 4 bases; J trimming: 2 bases; junction bases outside the gene matches: 4. The CDR3 is made up of 14 amino acids. The CDR3 loop reads CASSAGTGTYEQYF. DNA for the CDR3: TGCGCCAGCAGCGCCGGGACAGGGACCTACGAGCAGTACTTC. The entire variable domain, with the rest obtained from reference TRBV5-1 and TRBJ2-7, is as follows: KAGVTQTPRYLIKTRGQQVTLSCSPISGHRSVSWYQQTPGQGLQFLFEYFSETQRNKGNFPGRFSGRQFSNSRSEMNVSTLELGDSALYLCASSAGTGTYEQYFGPGTRLTVT.